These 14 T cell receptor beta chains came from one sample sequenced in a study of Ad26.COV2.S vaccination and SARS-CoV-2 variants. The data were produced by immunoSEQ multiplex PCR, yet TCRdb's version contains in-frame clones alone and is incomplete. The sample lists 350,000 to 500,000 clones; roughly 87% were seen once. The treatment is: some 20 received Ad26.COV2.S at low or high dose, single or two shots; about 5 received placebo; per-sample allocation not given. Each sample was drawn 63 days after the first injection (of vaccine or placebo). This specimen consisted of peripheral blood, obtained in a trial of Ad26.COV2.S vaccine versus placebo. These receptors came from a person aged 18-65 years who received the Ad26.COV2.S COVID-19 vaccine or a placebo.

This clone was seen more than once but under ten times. The CDR3 sequence is CASSFVRGHGYTF. The CDR3 nucleotides are TGTGCCAGCAGCTTCGTCAGGGGACATGGCTACACCTTC. The chain has TRBV7-8 and TRBJ1-2, with D possibly matching TRBD1 (6 bases). Per germline, CDR1 SGHVS and CDR2 FQNEAQ. Between the trimmed V and J ends, which lost 3 bases and 6 bases, there was a span of 11 bases. This CDR3 is built from 13 residues. The full variable domain, its missing parts supplied by reference TRBV7-8 and TRBJ1-2, is GAGVSQSPRYKVAKRGQDVALRCDPISGHVSLFWYQQALGQGPEFLTYFQNEAQLDKSGLPSDRFFAERPEGSVSTLKIQRTQQEDSAVYLCASSFVRGHGYTFGSGTRLTVV.

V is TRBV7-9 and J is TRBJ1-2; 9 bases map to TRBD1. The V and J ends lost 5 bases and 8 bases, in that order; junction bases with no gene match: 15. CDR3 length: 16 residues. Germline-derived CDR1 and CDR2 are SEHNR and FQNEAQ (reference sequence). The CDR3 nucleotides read TGTGCCAGCAGCACATGGGACAGGGAGCTTCCTTTGGGCTACACCTTC. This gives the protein CASSTWDRELPLGYTF. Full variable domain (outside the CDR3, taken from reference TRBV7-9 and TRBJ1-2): DTGVSQNPRHKITKRGQNVTFRCDPISEHNRLYWYRQTLGQGPEFLTYFQNEAQLEKSRLLSDRFSAERPKGSFSTLEIQRTEQGDSAMYLCASSTWDRELPLGYTFGSGTRLTVV.

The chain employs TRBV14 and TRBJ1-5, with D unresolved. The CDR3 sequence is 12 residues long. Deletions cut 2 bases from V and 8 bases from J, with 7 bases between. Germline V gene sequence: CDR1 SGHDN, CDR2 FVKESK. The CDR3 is CASSQRGEPQHF. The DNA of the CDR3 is TGTGCCAGCAGCCAAAGAGGTGAGCCCCAGCATTTT.

The CDR3 reads CASSPRTPGSARLGTQYF. The DNA for the CDR3 is TGTGCCAGCTCACCCCGCACTCCAGGATCAGCACGTTTGGGTACGCAGTATTTT. This rearrangement joins TRBV18 to TRBJ2-3; unclear D gene. CDR1 is KGHSH and CDR2 is LQKENI in the germline V gene. The CDR3 extends over 18 amino acids. Between the trimmed V and J ends, which lost 3 bases and 8 bases, there was a span of 27 bases.

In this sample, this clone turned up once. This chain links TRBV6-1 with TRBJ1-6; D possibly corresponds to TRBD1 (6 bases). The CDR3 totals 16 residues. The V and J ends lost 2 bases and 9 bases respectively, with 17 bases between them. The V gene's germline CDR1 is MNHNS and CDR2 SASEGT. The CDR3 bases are TGTGCCAGCAGTGAACGGCTGCGGACAGCTGGTTCACCCCTCCACTTT. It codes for CASSERLRTAGSPLHF.

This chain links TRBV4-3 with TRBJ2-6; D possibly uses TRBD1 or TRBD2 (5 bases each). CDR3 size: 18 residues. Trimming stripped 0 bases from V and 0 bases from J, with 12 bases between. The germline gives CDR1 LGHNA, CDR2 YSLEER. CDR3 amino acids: CASSQDEGYPSGANVLTF. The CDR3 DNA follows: TGCGCCAGCAGCCAAGATGAGGGGTATCCCTCTGGGGCCAACGTCCTGACTTTC.

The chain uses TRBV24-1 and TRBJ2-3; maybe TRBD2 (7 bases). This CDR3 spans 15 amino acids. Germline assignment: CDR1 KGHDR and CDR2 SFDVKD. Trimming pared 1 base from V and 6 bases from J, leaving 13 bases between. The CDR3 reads CATSDLSKGGDTQYF. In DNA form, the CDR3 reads TGTGCCACCAGTGATTTATCCAAGGGGGGGGATACGCAGTATTTT.

CDR3 in amino acids: CASSVAGSSSYNEQFF. CDR3 in DNA: TGTGCCAGCAGCGTAGCGGGGTCGAGCTCCTACAATGAGCAGTTCTTC. The gene calls are TRBV9 and TRBJ2-1; weak D call: TRBD2 (5 bases). Per germline, CDR1 SGDLS and CDR2 YYNGEE. The CDR3 loop spans 16 amino acids. V dropped 0 bases and J dropped 0 bases, with 10 bases sitting between them. The full variable domain, completed using reference TRBV9 and TRBJ2-1, is DSGVTQTPKHLITATGQRVTLRCSPRSGDLSVYWYQQSLDQGLQFLIQYYNGEERAKGNILERFSAQQFPDLHSELNLSSLELGDSALYFCASSVAGSSSYNEQFFGPGTRLTVL.

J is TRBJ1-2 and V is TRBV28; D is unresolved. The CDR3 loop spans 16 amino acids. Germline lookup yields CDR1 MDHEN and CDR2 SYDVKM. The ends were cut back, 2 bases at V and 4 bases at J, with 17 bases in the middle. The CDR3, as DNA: TGTGCCAGCAGTTTAGGTGGCTTGGAGTGGTTCTATGGCTACACCTTC. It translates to CASSLGGLEWFYGYTF.

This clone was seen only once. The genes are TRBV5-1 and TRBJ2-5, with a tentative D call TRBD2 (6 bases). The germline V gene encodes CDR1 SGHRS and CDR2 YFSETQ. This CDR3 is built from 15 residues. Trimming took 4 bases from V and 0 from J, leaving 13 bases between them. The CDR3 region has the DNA TGCGCCAGCAGCGAGGGACTCCCGTACCAAGAGACCCAGTACTTC. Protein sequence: CASSEGLPYQETQYF.

CDR3 protein: CASSQTRGRYDYGYTF. The CDR3 coding sequence is TGCGCCAGCAGCCAAACCAGGGGGCGTTATGACTATGGCTACACCTTC. The chain recombines TRBV4-3 with TRBJ1-2; TRBD1 agrees at 8 bases. After removal of 2 bases from V and 3 bases from J, the junction contained 8 bases not matched to a gene. Germline V gene lookup returns CDR1 LGHNA and CDR2 YSLEER. The CDR3 is 16 amino acids.

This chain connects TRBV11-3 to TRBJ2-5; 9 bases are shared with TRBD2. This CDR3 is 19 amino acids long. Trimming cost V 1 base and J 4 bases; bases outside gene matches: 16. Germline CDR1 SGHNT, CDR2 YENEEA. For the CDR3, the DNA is TGTGCCAGCAGCTTAGGGCTCTCTTTGCGGCGGGAGGGCCCAGAGACCCAGTACTTC. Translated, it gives CASSLGLSLRREGPETQYF.

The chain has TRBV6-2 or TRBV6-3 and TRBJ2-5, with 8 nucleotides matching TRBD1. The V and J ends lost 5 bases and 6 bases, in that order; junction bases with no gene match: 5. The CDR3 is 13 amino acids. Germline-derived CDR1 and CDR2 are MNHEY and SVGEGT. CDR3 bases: TGTGCCAGCAGTGGACAGGGTTCGAAGACCCAGTACTTC. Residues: CASSGQGSKTQYF.

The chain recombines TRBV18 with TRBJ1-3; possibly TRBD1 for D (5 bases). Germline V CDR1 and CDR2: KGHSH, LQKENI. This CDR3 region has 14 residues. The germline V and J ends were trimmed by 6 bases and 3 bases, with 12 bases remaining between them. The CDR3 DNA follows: TGTGCCAGCTCTCCAAAGGGGTTTGGAAACACCATATATTTT. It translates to CASSPKGFGNTIYF. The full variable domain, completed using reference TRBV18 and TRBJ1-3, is NAGVMQNPRHLVRRRGQEARLRCSPMKGHSHVYWYRQLPEEGLKFMVYLQKENIIDESGMPKERFSAEFPKEGPSILRIQQVVRGDSAAYFCASSPKGFGNTIYFGEGSWLTVV.